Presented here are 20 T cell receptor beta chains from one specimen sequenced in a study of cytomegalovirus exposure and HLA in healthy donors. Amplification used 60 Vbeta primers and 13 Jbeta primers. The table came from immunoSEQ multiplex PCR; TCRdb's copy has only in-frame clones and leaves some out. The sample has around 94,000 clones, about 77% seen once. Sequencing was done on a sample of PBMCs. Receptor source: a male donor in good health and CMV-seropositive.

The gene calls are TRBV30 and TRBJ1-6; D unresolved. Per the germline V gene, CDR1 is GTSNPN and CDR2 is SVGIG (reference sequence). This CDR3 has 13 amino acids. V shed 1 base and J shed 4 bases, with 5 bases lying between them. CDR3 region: CAWSATYNSPLHF. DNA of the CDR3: TGTGCCTGGAGTGCTACGTATAATTCACCCCTCCACTTT. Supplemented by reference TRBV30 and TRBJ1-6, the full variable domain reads SQTIHQWPATLVQPVGSPLSLECTVEGTSNPNLYWYRQAAGRGLQLLFYSVGIGQISSEVPQNLSASRPQDRQFILSSKKLLLSDSGFYLCAWSATYNSPLHFGNGTRLTVT.

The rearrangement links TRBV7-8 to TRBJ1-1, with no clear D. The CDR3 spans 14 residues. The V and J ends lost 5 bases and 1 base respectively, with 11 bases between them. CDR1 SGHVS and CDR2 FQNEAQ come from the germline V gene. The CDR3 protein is CASSLDGSNTEAFF. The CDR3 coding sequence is TGTGCCAGCAGCCTAGACGGTTCGAACACTGAAGCTTTCTTT.

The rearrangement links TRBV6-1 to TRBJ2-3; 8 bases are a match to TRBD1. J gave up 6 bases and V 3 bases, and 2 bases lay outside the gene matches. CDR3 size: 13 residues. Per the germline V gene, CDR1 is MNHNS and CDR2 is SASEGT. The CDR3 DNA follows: TGTGCCAGCAGTGATCAGGGGGCCGATACGCAGTATTTT. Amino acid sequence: CASSDQGADTQYF.

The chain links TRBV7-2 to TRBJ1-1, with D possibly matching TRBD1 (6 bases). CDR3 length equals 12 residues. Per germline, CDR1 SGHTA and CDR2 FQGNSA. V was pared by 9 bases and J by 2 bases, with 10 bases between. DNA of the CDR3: TGTGCCAGTGGGGACACAAACACTGAAGCTTTCTTT. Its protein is CASGDTNTEAFF.

CDR3: CASSASGSTTDTQYF. The CDR3 DNA sequence: TGTGCCAGCAGCGCGAGCGGGTCTACCACAGATACGCAGTATTTT. The gene calls are TRBV7-9 and TRBJ2-3; possible D gene TRBD2, 6 bases. The CDR3 is made up of 15 amino acids. V lost 5 bases and J 2 bases, leaving 14 bases between the germline ends. Germline V lookup: CDR1 SEHNR, CDR2 FQNEAQ (reference sequence).

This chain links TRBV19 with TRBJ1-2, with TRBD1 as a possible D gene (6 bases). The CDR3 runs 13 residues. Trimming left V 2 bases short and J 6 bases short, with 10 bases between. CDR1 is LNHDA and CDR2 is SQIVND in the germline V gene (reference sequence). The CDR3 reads CASSINRADGYTF. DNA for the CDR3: TGTGCCAGTAGTATAAACAGGGCGGATGGCTACACCTTC.

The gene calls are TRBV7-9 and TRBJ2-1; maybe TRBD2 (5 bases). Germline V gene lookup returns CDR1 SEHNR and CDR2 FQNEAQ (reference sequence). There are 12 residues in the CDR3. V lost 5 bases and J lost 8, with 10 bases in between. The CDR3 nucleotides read TGTGCCAGCAGCCGGGGAGTAGATGAGCAGTTCTTC. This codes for CASSRGVDEQFF.

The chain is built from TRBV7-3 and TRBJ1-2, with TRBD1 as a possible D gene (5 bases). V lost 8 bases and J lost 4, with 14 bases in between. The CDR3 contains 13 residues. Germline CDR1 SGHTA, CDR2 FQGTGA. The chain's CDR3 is CASGAGGGYGYTF. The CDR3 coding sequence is TGTGCCAGCGGCGCCGGGGGAGGCTATGGCTACACCTTC.

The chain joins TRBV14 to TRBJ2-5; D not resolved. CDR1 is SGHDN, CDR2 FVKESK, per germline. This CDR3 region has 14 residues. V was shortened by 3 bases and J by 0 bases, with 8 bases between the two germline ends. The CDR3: CASSQFRNQETQYF. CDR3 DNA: TGTGCCAGCAGCCAGTTCAGGAACCAAGAGACCCAGTACTTC.

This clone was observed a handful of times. The CDR3 DNA is TGTGCCAGCAGCACGGGACAGGGTCGGTGGTACGAGCAGTACTTC. This gives the protein CASSTGQGRWYEQYF. The chain employs TRBV7-8 and TRBJ2-7; 9 bases align to TRBD1. V shed 5 bases and J 4 bases; nucleotides not matched to a gene: 9. Germline V lookup: CDR1 SGHVS, CDR2 FQNEAQ. There are 15 residues in the CDR3.

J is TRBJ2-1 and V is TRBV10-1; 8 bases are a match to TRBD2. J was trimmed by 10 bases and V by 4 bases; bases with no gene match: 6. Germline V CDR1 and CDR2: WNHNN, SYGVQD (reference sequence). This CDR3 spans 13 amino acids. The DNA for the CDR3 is TGCGCCAGCAGTGCGGCGGGAGGTTTGGAGCAGTTCTTC. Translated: CASSAAGGLEQFF.

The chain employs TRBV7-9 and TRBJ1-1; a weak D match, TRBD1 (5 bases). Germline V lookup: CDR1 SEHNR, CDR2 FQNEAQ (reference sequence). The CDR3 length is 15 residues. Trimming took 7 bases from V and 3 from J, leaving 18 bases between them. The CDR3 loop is CASKPKTVIYTEAFF. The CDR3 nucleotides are TGTGCCAGCAAACCCAAGACAGTGATATACACTGAAGCTTTCTTT.

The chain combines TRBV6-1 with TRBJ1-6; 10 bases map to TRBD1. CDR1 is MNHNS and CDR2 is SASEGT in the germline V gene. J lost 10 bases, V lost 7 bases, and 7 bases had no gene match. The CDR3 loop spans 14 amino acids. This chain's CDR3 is CASILDRGKSPLHF. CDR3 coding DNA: TGTGCCAGCATATTGGACAGGGGGAAGTCACCCCTCCACTTT.

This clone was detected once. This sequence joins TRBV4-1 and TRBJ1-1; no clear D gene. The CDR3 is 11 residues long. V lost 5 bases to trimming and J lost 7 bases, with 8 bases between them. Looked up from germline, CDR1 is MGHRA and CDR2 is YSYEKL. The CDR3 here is CASSGEVEAFF. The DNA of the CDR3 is TGCGCCAGCAGCGGGGAGGTTGAAGCTTTCTTT.

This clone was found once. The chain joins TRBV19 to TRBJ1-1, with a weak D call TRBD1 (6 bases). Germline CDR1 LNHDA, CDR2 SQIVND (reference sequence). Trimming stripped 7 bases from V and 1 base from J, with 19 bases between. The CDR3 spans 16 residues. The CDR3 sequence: CASTNPSGHSNTEAFF. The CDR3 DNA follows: TGTGCCAGTACCAATCCCTCGGGACACTCGAACACTGAAGCTTTCTTT.

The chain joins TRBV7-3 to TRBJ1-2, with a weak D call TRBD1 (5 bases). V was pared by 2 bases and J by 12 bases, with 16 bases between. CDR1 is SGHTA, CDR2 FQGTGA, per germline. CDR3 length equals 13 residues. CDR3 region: CASSLAEGTGHTF. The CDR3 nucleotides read TGTGCCAGCAGCTTAGCGGAGGGGACTGGACACACCTTC.

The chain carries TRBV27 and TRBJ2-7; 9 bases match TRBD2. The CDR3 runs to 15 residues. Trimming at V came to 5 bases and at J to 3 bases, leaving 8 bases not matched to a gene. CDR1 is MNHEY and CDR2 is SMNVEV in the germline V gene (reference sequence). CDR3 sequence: CASSRVAGVDYEQYF. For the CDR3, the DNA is TGTGCCAGCAGTAGAGTAGCGGGAGTAGACTACGAGCAGTACTTC.

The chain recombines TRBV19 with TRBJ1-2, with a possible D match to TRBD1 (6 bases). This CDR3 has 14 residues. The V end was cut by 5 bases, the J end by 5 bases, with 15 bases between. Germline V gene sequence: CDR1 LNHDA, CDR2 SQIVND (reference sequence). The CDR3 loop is CASSSQGGRYGYTF. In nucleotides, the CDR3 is TGTGCCAGTAGTTCACAGGGAGGGAGATATGGCTACACCTTC.

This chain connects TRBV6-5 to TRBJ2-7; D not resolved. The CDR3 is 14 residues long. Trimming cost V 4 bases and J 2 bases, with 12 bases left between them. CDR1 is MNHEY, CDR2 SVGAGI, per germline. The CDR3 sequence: CASSCSSRTYEQYF. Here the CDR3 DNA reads TGTGCCAGCAGTTGCTCGAGCAGGACCTACGAGCAGTACTTC.

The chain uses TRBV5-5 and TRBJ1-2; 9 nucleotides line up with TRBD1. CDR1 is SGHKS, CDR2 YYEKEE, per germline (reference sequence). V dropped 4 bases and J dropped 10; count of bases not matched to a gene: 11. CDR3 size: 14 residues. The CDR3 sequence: CASSLGTGHVLYTF. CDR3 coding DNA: TGTGCCAGCAGCCTAGGGACAGGGCACGTTCTCTACACCTTC. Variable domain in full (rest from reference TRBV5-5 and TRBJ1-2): DAGVTQSPTHLIKTRGQQVTLRCSPISGHKSVSWYQQVLGQGPQFIFQYYEKEERGRGNFPDRFSARQFPNYSSELNVNALLLGDSALYLCASSLGTGHVLYTFGSGTRLTVV.